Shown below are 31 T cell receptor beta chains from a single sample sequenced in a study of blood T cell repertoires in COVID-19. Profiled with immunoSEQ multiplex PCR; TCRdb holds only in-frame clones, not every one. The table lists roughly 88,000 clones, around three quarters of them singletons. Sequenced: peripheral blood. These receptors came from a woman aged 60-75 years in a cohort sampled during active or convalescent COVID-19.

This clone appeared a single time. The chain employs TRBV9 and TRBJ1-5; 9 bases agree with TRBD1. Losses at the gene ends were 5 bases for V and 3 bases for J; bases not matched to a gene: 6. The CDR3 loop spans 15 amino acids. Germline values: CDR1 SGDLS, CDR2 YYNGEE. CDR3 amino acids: CASREGQGNNQPQHF. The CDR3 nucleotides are TGTGCCAGCAGAGAGGGACAGGGAAACAATCAGCCCCAGCATTTT.

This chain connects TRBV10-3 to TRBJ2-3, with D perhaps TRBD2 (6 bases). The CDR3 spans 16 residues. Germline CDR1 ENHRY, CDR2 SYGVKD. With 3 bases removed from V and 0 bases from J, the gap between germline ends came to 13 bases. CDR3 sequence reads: CAISDGGGTSTDTQYF. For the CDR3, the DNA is TGTGCCATCAGTGATGGTGGGGGGACTAGCACAGATACGCAGTATTTT.

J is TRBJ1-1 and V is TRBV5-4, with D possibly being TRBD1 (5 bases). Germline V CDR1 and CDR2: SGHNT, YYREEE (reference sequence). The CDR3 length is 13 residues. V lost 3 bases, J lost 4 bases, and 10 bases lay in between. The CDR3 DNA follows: TGTGCCAGCAGCTCAGGGTTTCGCACTGAAGCTTTCTTT. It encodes CASSSGFRTEAFF.

CDR3 sequence (DNA): TGTGCCACCAGCACTCCAAACCGGGACATTCAAGAGACCCAGTACTTC. Translation gives CATSTPNRDIQETQYF. The chain employs TRBV15 and TRBJ2-5, with TRBD1 as a possible D gene (6 bases). The CDR3 sequence is 16 residues long. V lost 4 bases and J lost 2, with 17 bases in between. Looked up from germline, CDR1 is LNHNV and CDR2 is YYDKDF (reference sequence).

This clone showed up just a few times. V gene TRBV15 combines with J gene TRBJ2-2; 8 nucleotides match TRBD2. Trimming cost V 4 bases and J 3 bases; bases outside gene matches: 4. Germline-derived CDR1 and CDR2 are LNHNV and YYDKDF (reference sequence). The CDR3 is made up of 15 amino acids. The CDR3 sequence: CATSTTSGYTGELFF. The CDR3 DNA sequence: TGTGCCACCAGCACAACTAGCGGATACACCGGGGAGCTGTTTTTT.

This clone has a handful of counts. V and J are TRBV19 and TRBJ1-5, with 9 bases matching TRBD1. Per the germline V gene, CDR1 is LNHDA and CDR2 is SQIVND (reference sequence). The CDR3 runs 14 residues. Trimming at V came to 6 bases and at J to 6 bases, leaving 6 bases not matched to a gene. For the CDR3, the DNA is TGTGCCAGTAGGTTTGACAGGGGGAGTCAGCCCCAGCATTTT. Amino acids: CASRFDRGSQPQHF. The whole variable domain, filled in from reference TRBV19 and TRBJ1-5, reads DGGITQSPKYLFRKEGQNVTLSCEQNLNHDAMYWYRQDPGQGLRLIYYSQIVNDFQKGDIAEGYSVSREKKESFPLTVTSAQKNPTAFYLCASRFDRGSQPQHFGDGTRLSIL.

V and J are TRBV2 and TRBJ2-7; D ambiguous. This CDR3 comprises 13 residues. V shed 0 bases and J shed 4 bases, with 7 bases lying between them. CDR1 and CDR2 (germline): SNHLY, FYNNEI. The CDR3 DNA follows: TGTGCCAGCAGTGAAGCACGACTTTACGAGCAGTACTTC. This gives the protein CASSEARLYEQYF.

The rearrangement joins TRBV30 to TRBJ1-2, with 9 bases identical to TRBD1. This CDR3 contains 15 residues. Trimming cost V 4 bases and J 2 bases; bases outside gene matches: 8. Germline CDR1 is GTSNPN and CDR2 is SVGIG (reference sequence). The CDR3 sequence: CAWNRAGTGNYGYTF. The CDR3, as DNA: TGTGCCTGGAACCGCGCCGGGACAGGGAACTATGGCTACACCTTC.

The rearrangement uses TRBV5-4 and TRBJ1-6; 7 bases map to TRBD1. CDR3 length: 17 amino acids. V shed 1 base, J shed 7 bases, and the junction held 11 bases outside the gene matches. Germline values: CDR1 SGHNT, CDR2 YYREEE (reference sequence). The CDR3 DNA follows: TGTGCCAGCAGCTTGAGGCTGGGACAGCACCTCAATTCACCCCTCCACTTT. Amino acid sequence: CASSLRLGQHLNSPLHF.

CDR3 nucleotides: TGTGCCAGCAGTGTGCTAGCGGGGGGACTGAGCTCCTACGAGCAGTACTTC. This translates into CASSVLAGGLSSYEQYF. The chain is built from TRBV2 and TRBJ2-7, with 11 positions matching TRBD2. The CDR3 has 17 amino acids. CDR1 and CDR2 (germline): SNHLY, FYNNEI. J lost 0 bases, V lost 4 bases, and 8 bases had no gene match.

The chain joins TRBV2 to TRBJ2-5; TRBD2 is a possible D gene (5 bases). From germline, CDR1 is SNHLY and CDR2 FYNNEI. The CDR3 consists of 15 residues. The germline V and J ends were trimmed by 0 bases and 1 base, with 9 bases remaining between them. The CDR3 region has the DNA TGTGCCAGCAGTGAAGCGAGGGTTTTCCAAGAGACCCAGTACTTC. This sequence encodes CASSEARVFQETQYF.

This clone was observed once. The CDR3 sequence: CASSSLRPSEEQYF. The CDR3 region has the DNA TGTGCCAGCAGCTCACTCCGTCCTTCGGAGGAGCAGTACTTC. The chain is built from TRBV7-9 and TRBJ2-7; D gene unclear. The V gene lost 4 bases and the J gene lost 7 bases, with 17 bases spanning the gap. Germline V gives CDR1 SEHNR, CDR2 FQNEAQ (reference sequence). The CDR3 is 14 amino acids.

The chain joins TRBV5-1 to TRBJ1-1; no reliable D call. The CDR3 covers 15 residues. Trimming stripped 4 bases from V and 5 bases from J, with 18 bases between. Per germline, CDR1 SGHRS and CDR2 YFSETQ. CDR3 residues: CASSRRSWEGTEAFF. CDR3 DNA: TGCGCCAGCAGCCGACGAAGTTGGGAGGGAACTGAAGCTTTCTTT.

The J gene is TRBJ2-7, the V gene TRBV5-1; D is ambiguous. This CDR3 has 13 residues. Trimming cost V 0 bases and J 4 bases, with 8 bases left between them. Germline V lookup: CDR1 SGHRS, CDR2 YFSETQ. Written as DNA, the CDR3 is TGCGCCAGCAGCTTGGCCACAGCATACGAGCAGTACTTC. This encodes CASSLATAYEQYF.

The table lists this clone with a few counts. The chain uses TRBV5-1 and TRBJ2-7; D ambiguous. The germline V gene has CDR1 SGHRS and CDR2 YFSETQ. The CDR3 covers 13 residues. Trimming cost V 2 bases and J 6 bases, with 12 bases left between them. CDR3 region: CASSLSASGEQYF. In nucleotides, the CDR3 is TGCGCCAGCAGCTTAAGCGCCTCGGGCGAGCAGTACTTC.

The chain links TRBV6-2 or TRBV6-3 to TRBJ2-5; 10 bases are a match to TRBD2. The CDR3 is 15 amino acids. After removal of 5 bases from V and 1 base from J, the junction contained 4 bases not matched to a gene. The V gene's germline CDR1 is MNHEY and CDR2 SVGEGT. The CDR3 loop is CASSASGGVQETQYF. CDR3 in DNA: TGTGCCAGCAGTGCTAGCGGGGGAGTCCAAGAGACCCAGTACTTC.

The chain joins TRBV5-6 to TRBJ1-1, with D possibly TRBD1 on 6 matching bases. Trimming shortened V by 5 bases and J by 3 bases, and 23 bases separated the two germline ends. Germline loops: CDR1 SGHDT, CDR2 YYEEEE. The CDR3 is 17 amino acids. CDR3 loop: CASSTLGLTGAYTEAFF. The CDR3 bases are TGTGCCAGCAGTACTTTGGGGCTGACAGGAGCTTACACTGAAGCTTTCTTT.

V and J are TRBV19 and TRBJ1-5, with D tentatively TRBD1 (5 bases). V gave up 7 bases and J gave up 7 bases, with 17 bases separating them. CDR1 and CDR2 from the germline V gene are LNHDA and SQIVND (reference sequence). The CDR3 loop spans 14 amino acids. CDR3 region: CASKVGGDWQPQHF. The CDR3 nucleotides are TGTGCCAGTAAAGTCGGAGGGGACTGGCAGCCCCAGCATTTT.

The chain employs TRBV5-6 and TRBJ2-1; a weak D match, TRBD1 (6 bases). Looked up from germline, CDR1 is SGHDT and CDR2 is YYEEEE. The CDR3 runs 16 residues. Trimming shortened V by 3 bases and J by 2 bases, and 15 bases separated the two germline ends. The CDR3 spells CASSWTGTPAYNEQFF. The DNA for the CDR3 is TGTGCCAGCAGCTGGACCGGGACACCCGCCTACAATGAGCAGTTCTTC.

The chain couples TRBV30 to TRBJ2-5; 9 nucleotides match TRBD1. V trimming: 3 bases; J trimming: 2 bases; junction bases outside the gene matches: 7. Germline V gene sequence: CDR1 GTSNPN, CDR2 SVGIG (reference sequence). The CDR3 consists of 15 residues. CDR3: CAWSADRGAQETQYF. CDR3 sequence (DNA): TGTGCCTGGAGCGCGGACAGGGGTGCGCAAGAGACCCAGTACTTC.

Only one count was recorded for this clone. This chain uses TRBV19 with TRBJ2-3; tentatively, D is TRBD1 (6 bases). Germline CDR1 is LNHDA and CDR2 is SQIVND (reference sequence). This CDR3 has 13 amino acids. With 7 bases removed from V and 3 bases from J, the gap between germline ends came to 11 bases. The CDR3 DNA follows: TGTGCCAGTATTGCCAGGGGTACAGATACGCAGTATTTT. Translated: CASIARGTDTQYF.

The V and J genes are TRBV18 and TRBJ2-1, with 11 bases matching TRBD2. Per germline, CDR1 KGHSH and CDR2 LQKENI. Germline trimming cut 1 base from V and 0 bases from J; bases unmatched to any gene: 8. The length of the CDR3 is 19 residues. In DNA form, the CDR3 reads TGTGCCAGCTCACCACTGCCGGCTAGCGGGGGGAGCTCCTACAATGAGCAGTTCTTC. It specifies CASSPLPASGGSSYNEQFF.

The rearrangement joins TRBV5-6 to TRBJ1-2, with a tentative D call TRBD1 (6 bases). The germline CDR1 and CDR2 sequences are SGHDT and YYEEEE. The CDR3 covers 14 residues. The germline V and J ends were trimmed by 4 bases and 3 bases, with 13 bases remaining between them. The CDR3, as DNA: TGTGCCAGCAGCCAAACAGGGATGGACTATGGCTACACCTTC. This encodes CASSQTGMDYGYTF.

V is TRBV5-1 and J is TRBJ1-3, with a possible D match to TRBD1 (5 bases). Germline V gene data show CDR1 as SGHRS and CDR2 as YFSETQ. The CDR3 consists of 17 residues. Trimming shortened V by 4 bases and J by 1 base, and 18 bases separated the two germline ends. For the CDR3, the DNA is TGCGCCAGCAGCCGGATGGGGGGTGAGACTTCTGGAAACACCATATATTTT. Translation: CASSRMGGETSGNTIYF.

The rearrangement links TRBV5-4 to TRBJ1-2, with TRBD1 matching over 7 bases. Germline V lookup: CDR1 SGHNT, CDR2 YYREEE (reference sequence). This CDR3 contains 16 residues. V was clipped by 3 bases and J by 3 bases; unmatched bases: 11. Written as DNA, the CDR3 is TGTGCCAGCAGCTCCGAGCGCAGGGGGAATTACTATGGCTACACCTTC. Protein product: CASSSERRGNYYGYTF.

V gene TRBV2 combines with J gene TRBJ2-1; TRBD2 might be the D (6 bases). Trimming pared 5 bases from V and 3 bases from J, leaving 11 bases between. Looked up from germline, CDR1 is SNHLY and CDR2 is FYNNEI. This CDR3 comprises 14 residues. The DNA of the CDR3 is TGTGCCAGCAGTACGGGGACTCGCTACAATGAGCAGTTCTTC. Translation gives CASSTGTRYNEQFF.

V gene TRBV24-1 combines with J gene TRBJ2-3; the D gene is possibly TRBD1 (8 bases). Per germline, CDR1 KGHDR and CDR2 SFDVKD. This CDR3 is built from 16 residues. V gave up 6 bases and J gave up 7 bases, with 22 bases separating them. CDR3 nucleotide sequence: TGTGCCACCAGTCCAGGGGGCGGGGGACTCAGGAATACGCAGTATTTT. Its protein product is CATSPGGGGLRNTQYF.

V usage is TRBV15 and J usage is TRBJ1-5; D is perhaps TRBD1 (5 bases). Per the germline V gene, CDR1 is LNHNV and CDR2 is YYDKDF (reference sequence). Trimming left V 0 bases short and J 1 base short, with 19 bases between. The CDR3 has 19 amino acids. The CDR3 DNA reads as TGTGCCACCAGCAGAGATCCTGGTTTCGCAGGGCCAAGCAATCAGCCCCAGCATTTT. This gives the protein CATSRDPGFAGPSNQPQHF.

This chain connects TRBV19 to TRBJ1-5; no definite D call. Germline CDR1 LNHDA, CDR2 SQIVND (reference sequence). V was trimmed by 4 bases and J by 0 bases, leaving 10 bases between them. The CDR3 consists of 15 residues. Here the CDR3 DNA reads TGTGCCAGTAGTACGGAGTTTCATAGCAATCAGCCCCAGCATTTT. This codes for CASSTEFHSNQPQHF. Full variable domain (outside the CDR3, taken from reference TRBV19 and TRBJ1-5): DGGITQSPKYLFRKEGQNVTLSCEQNLNHDAMYWYRQDPGQGLRLIYYSQIVNDFQKGDIAEGYSVSREKKESFPLTVTSAQKNPTAFYLCASSTEFHSNQPQHFGDGTRLSIL.

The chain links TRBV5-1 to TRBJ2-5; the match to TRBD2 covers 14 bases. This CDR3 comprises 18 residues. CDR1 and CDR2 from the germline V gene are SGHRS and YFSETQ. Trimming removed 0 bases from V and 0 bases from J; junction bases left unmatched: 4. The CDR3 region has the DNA TGCGCCAGCAGCTTGGGAAGACTAGCGGGGGGGAACCAAGAGACCCAGTACTTC. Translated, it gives CASSLGRLAGGNQETQYF.

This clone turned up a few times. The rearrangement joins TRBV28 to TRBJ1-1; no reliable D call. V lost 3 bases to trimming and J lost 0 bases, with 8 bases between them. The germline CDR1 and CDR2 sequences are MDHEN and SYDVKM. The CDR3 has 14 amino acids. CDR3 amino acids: CASSLEQLNTEAFF. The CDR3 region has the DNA TGTGCCAGCAGTTTGGAGCAGCTGAACACTGAAGCTTTCTTT.